This T cell receptor beta chain was recovered during a study of identical twins. The CDR3 totals 16 residues. Trimming shortened V by 1 base and J by 0 bases, and 10 bases separated the two germline ends. CDR1 is MNHNS, CDR2 SASEGT, per germline. TCRdb fed the 5' RACE reads into MiXCR, producing one record per CDR3 protein. Found here are about 690,000 distinct CDR3 sequences, 5.5% to 6.5% of them singletons; the top ten hold about 2%. Sequenced: naive T cells sorted from blood. The origin of this receptor is a man between 18 and 29 years old in good health. The chain has TRBV6-1 and TRBJ1-3, with D possibly TRBD1 on 6 matching bases. This chain's CDR3 is CASSEGAGASGNTIYF. CDR3 nucleotide sequence: TGTGCCAGCAGTGAAGGGGCAGGGGCCTCTGGAAACACCATATATTTT.